This T cell receptor (beta chain) was retrieved from a study of T cell responses to AZD1222 COVID-19 vaccine. Across the study: Some second doses came at about 4 weeks and others at about 12 weeks; these were pooled.

Trimming took off 4 bases at V and 7 bases at J, with 14 bases between the two ends. Germline assignment: CDR1 MDHEN and CDR2 SYDVKM. The CDR3 is made up of 14 amino acids. Some clones are missing from TCRdb's copy, which holds only in-frame ones; the method was immunoSEQ multiplex PCR. The table has fewer than 120,000 clones, about 90% seen once; the top ten hold about 8.3%. Material: peripheral blood, obtained on day 0 of AZD1222 vaccination. This sequence was found in an adult in good health. This sequence joins TRBV28 and TRBJ2-1; D gene uncertain. The CDR3 reads CASSSPAERNEQFF. The CDR3 bases are TGTGCCAGCAGTTCCCCGGCGGAGAGAAATGAGCAGTTCTTC.